The 3 T cell receptor beta chains below all came from one sample that was sequenced in a study of human CD8 memory T cell subsets. Investigators built TCR beta libraries using UMI-labeled 5' RACE. TCRdb reprocessed the 5' RACE reads, with one entry per CDR3 protein and no DNA. Its table lists some 17,000 distinct CDR3 sequences. Sequenced sample: CD8+ stem-like memory T cells (TSCM and TCM) sorted from PBMCs. Described subset: stem-like memory CD8 T cells (TSTEM), CCR7+ PD-1- TIGIT-. These receptors all come from a human donor in good health.

Judged by frequency, this clonotype is medium-sized. The J gene is TRBJ2-7, the V gene TRBV4-1; lacking DNA, the TRBD1 call made by TCRdb goes unchecked. Germline loops: CDR1 MGHRA, CDR2 YSYEKL. The CDR3 sequence is 15 residues long. The CDR3: CASSQTPGQGSEQYF.

V gene TRBV20-1 combines with J gene TRBJ2-7; there is no DNA to check the TCRdb D call of TRBD1. CDR3 length: 15 residues. In germline, CDR1 is DFQATT, CDR2 SNEGSKA (reference sequence). The CDR3 loop is CSARSRQGTSYEQYF.

In terms of frequency, this clonotype is medium-sized (0.01 to 0.1%). CDR3 sequence reads: CASSLNGIQETQYF. This chain uses TRBV7-9 with TRBJ2-5; lacking DNA, the TRBD1 call made by TCRdb goes unchecked. The CDR3 spans 14 residues. Per the germline V gene, CDR1 is SEHNR and CDR2 is FQNEAQ (reference sequence).